This TCR beta chain originates from a study of cytomegalovirus exposure and HLA in healthy donors. The PCR used 60 Vbeta and 13 Jbeta primers. Sequencing was performed with immunoSEQ multiplex PCR; in TCRdb, only in-frame clones are kept and a portion is missing. The sample lists some 130,000 clones, approximately 75% occurring once. The germline V gene has CDR1 SGHDT and CDR2 YYEEEE. V was pared by 4 bases and J by 9 bases, with 14 bases between. The CDR3 totals 13 residues. The V call is TRBV5-6, the J call TRBJ1-5, with D possibly matching TRBD1 (5 bases). The clonotype originates from a man aged 45 to 65 in good health and CMV-seropositive. Material for sequencing was PBMCs. CDR3 in amino acids: CASSIGPGGPQHF. The CDR3 coding sequence is TGTGCCAGCAGCATCGGACCCGGGGGGCCCCAGCATTTT. The entire variable domain, with the rest obtained from reference TRBV5-6 and TRBJ1-5, is as follows: DAGVTQSPTHLIKTRGQQVTLRCSPKSGHDTVSWYQQALGQGPQFIFQYYEEEERQRGNFPDRFSGHQFPNYSSELNVNALLLGDSALYLCASSIGPGGPQHFGDGTRLSIL.